This T cell receptor beta chain appears in the sequencing data of a study of OX40 agonist ivuxolimab in advanced cancers. Study findings and constraints: Antigens targeted by the expanded peripheral T cells were not determined.

The data were produced by immunoSEQ multiplex PCR, yet TCRdb's version contains in-frame clones alone and is incomplete. The repertoire holds 100,000 or so clones, approximately 95% seen once, with approximately 0.18% in the top ten. Germline V CDR1 and CDR2: KGHSH, LQKENI. Trimming stripped 4 bases from V and 0 bases from J, with 12 bases between. There are 15 residues in the CDR3. Comments on this clone: Its matching antigen is unknown.

The input for sequencing was CD4+ or CD8+ T cells sorted from blood, taken in a trial of the OX40 agonist ivuxolimab. The receptor comes from an adult with an advanced solid tumor such as melanoma, head and neck, liver or kidney cancer. The chain couples TRBV18 to TRBJ1-2; D may be TRBD1 (6 bases). CDR3 in amino acids: CASSLDRRANYGYTF. As DNA, the CDR3 is TGTGCCAGCTCACTAGACAGGCGAGCTAACTATGGCTACACCTTC.